This T cell receptor beta chain came from a study of neoadjuvant anti-PD-1 for oral cavity cancer. Study at large: Before surgery, most patients got three to four biweekly 3 mg/kg nivolumab doses.

Germline V lookup: CDR1 SGHRS, CDR2 YFSETQ. Trimming cost V 3 bases and J 0 bases, with 20 bases left between them. The CDR3 sequence is 18 residues long. Time point described: after neoadjuvant nivolumab, at surgical resection. Measured with immunoSEQ multiplex PCR; TCRdb has only the in-frame clones, and not every one. The table shows some 31,000 clones, with roughly 79% occurring only once. The V gene is TRBV5-1, the J gene TRBJ2-3; a possible D gene is TRBD2 (5 bases). This TCR was recovered from a person aged 35 to 85 with oral cavity squamous cell carcinoma. Sample: PBMCs, taken after nivolumab (anti-PD-1) treatment. The CDR3 DNA follows: TGCGCCAGCAGCTCACCTCGGGGAGCTGGTGCTAGCACAGATACGCAGTATTTT. Translated, it gives CASSSPRGAGASTDTQYF.